This TCR beta chain was profiled in a study of blood T cell repertoires in COVID-19. Study context: From the United States, Italy and Spain came samples of acute and convalescent COVID-19.

Between the trimmed V and J ends, which lost 3 bases and 4 bases, there was a span of 10 bases. CDR1 is SGDLS and CDR2 is YYNGEE in the germline V gene. CDR3 size: 13 residues. Per the original methods: Reference gene primer amplification yielded estimated nucleated cell counts. Assay: immunoSEQ multiplex PCR; the TCRdb copy retains only in-frame clones and omits some. That table gives V, J and clone size, and the DNA gave D and trimming. The sample shows about 210,000 clones, 88% of them seen only once. This chain connects TRBV9 to TRBJ2-5, with D possibly being TRBD1 (6 bases). The sequence was obtained from a man between 18 and 29 years old with active or convalescent COVID-19. The sample taken for sequencing was peripheral blood. CDR3 loop: CASSAGGGETQYF. The CDR3 DNA reads as TGTGCCAGCAGCGCTGGGGGCGGAGAGACCCAGTACTTC.